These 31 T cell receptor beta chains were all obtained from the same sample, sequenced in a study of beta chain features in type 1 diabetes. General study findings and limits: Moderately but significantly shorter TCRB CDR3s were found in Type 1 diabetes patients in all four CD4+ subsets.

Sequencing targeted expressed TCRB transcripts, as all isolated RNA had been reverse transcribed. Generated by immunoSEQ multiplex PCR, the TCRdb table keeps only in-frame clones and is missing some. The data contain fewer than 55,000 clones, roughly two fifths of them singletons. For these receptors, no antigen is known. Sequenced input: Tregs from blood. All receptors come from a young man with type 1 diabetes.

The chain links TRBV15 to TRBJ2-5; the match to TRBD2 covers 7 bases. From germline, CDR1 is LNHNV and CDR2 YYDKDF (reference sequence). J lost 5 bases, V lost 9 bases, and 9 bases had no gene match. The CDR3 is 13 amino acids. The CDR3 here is CATGEGSSETQYF. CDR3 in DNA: TGTGCCACGGGGGAGGGGAGTAGTGAGACCCAGTACTTC.

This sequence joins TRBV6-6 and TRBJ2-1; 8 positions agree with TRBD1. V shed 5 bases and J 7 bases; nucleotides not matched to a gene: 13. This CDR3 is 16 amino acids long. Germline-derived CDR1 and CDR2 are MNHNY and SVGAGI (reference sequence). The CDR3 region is CASSLRQGWARNEQFF. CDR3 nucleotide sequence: TGTGCCAGCAGTCTCCGACAGGGGTGGGCGAGAAATGAGCAGTTCTTC.

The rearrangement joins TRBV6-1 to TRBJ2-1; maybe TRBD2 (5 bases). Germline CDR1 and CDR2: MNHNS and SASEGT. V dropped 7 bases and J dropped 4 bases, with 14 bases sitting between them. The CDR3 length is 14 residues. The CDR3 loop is CASIQKLEYNEQFF. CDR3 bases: TGTGCCAGCATCCAAAAACTAGAATACAATGAGCAGTTCTTC.

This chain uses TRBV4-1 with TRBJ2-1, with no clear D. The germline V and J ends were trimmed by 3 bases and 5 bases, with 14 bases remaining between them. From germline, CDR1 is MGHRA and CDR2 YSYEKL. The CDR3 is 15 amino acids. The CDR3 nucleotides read TGCGCCAGCAGCCAGCGACTCCTCCCCGACAATGAGCAGTTCTTC. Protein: CASSQRLLPDNEQFF.

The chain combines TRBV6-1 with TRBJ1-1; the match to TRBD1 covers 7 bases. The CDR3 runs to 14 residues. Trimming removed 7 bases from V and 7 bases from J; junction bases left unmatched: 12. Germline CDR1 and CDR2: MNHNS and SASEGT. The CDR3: CASNLGQEKIEAFF. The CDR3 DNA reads TGTGCCAGCAACCTAGGACAGGAAAAAATTGAAGCTTTCTTT.

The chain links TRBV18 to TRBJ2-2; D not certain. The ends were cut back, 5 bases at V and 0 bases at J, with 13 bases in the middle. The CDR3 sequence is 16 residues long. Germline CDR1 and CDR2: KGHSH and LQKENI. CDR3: CASSSLGLTNTGELFF. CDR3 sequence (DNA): TGTGCCAGCTCATCTCTAGGCTTAACGAACACCGGGGAGCTGTTTTTT.

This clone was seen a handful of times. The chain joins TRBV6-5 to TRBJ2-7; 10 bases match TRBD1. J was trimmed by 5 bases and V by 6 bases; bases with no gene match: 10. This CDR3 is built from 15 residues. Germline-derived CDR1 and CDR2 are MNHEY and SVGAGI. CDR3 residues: CASSVAGTGVDEQYF. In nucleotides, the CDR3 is TGTGCCAGCAGCGTAGCCGGGACAGGGGTGGACGAGCAGTACTTC.

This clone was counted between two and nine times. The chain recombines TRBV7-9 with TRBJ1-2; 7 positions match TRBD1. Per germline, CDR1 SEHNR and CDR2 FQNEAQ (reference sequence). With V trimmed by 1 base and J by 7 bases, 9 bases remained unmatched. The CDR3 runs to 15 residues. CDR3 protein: CASSLGPGQSIGYTF. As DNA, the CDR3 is TGTGCCAGCAGCTTAGGCCCGGGACAGTCTATTGGCTACACCTTC.

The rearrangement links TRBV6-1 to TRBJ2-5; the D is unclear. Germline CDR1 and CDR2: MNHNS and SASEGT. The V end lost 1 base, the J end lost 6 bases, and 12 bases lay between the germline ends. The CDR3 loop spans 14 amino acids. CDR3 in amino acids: CASSEVSGMKTQYF. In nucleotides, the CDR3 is TGTGCCAGCAGTGAAGTGAGTGGTATGAAGACCCAGTACTTC.

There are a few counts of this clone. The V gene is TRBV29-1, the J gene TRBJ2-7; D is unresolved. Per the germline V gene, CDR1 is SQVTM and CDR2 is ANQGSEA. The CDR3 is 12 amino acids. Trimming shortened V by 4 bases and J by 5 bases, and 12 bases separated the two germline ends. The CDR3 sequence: CSVARSANEQYF. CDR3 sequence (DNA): TGCAGCGTTGCTCGGAGCGCCAACGAGCAGTACTTC.

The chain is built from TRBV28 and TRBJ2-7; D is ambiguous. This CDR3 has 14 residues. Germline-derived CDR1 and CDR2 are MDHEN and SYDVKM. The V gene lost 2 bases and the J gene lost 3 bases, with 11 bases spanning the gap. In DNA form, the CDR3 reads TGTGCCAGCAGTTTAAGAGGATTAGGCTACGAGCAGTACTTC. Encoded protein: CASSLRGLGYEQYF.

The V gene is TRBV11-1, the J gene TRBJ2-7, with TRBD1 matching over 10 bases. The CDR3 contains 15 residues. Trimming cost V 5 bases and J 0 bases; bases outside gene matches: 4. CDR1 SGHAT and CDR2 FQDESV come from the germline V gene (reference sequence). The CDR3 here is CASSRGQGGSYEQYF. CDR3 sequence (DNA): TGTGCCAGCAGCAGAGGACAGGGGGGCTCCTACGAGCAGTACTTC.

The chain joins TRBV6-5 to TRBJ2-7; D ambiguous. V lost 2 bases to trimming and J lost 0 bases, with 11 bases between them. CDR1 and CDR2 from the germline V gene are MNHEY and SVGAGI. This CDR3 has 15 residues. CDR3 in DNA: TGTGCCAGCAGTTACGAGGCATTGGGCTCCTACGAGCAGTACTTC. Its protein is CASSYEALGSYEQYF.

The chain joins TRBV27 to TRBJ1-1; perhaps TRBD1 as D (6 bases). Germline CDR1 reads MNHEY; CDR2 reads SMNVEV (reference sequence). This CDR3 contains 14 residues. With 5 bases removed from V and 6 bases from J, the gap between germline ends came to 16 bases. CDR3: CASSPYTGTSEAFF. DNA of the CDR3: TGTGCCAGCAGTCCCTACACAGGGACCTCTGAAGCTTTCTTT.

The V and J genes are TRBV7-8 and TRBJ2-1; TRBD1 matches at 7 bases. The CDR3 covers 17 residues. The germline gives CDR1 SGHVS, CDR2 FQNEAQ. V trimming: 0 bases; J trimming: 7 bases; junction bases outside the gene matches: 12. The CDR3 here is CASSLATRQGNRNEQFF. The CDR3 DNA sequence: TGTGCCAGCAGCTTAGCAACCCGACAGGGTAATAGAAATGAGCAGTTCTTC.

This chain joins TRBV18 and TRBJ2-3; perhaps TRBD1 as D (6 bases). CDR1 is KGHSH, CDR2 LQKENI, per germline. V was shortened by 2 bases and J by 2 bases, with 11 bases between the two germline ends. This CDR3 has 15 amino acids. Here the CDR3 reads CASSPSAGDTDTQYF. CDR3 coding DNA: TGTGCCAGCTCACCAAGTGCAGGGGACACAGATACGCAGTATTTT.

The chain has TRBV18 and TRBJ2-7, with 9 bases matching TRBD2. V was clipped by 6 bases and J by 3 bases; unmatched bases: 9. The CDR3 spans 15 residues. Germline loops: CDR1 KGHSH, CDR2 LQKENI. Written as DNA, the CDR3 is TGTGCCAGCTCCTACTTGGCTAGCGGGATCTACGAGCAGTACTTC. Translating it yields CASSYLASGIYEQYF.

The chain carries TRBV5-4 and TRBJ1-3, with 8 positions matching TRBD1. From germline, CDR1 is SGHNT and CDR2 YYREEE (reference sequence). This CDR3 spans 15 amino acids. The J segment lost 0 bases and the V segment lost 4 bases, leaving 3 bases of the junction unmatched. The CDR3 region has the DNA TGTGCCAGCAGCCCCGGGACAGGCTCTGGAAACACCATATATTTT. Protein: CASSPGTGSGNTIYF.

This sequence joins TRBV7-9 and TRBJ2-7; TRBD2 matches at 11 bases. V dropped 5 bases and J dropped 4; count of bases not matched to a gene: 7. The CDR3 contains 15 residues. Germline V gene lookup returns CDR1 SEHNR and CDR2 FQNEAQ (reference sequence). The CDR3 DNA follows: TGTGCCAGCAGCACGACTAGCGGGAATTTTTACGAGCAGTACTTC. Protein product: CASSTTSGNFYEQYF.

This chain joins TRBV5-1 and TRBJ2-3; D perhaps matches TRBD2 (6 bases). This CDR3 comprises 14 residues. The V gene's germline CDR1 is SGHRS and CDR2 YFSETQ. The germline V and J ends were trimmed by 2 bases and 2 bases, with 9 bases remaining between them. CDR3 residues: CASSLRETTDTQYF. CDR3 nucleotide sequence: TGCGCCAGCAGCTTACGGGAGACCACAGATACGCAGTATTTT.

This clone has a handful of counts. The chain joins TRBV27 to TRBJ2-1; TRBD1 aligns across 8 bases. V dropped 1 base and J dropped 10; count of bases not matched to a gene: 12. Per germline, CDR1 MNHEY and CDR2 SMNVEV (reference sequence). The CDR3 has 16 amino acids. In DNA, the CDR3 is TGTGCCAGCAGTTTATTTTCGGACAGGGACCAAAGGGAGCAGTTCTTC. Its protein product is CASSLFSDRDQREQFF.

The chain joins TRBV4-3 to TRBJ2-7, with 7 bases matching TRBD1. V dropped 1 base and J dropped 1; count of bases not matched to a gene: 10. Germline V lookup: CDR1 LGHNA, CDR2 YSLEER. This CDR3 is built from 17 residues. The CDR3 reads CASSQAYTGQESYEQYF. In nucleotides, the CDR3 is TGCGCCAGCAGCCAAGCCTACACAGGACAGGAGTCCTACGAGCAGTACTTC.

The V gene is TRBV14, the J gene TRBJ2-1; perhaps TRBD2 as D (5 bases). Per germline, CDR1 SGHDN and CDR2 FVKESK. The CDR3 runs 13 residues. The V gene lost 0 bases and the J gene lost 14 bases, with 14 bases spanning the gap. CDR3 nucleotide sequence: TGTGCCAGCAGCCAAGAAAGACTATTGAGGGAGTTCTTC. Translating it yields CASSQERLLREFF.

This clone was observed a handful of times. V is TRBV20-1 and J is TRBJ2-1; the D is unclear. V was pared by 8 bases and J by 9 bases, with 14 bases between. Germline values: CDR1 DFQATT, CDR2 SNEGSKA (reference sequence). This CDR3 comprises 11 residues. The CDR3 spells CSLRGVLEQFF. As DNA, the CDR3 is TGCAGTTTGAGAGGAGTTCTTGAGCAGTTCTTC.

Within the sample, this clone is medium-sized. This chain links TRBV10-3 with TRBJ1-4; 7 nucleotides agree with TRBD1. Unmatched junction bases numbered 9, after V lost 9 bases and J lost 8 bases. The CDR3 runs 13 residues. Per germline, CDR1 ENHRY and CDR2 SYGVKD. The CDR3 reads CAISTGSREKLFF. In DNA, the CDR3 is TGTGCCATTTCGACAGGGAGCCGCGAAAAACTGTTTTTT.

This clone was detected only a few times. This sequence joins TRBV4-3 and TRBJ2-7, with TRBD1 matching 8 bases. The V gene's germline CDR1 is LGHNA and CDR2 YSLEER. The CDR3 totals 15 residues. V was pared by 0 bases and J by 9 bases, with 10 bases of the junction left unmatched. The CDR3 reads CASSQDEGTGRGQYF. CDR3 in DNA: TGCGCCAGCAGCCAAGATGAGGGGACAGGCCGTGGGCAGTACTTC.

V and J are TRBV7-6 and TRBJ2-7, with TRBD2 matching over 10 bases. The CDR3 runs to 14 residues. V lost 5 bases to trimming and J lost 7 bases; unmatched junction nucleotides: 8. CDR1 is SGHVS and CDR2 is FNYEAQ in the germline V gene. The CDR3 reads CASSPTSGMGEQYF. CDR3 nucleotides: TGTGCCAGCAGCCCCACTAGCGGGATGGGGGAGCAGTACTTC.

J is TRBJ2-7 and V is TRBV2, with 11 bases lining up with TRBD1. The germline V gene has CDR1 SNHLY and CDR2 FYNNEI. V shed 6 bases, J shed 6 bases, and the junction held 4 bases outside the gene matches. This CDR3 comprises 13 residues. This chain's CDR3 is CASRGTGGSEQYF. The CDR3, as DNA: TGTGCCAGCAGGGGGACAGGGGGGAGCGAGCAGTACTTC.

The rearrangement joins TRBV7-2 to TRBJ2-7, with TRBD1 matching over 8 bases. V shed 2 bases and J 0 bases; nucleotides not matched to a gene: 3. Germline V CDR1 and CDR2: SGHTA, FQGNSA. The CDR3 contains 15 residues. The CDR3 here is CASSLTGQGSYEQYF. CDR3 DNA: TGTGCCAGCAGCTTAACCGGACAGGGCTCCTACGAGCAGTACTTC.

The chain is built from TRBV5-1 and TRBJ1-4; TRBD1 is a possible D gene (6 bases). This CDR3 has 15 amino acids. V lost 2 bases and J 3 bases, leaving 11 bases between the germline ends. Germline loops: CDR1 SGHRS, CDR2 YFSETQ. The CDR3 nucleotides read TGCGCCAGCAGCTTACAGGGCCGTTCTAATGAAAAACTGTTTTTT. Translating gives CASSLQGRSNEKLFF.

Here the CDR3 reads CSVGHPADTQYF. Written as DNA, the CDR3 is TGCAGCGTTGGTCACCCTGCGGATACGCAGTATTTT. This chain links TRBV29-1 with TRBJ2-3; D not resolved. In germline, CDR1 is SQVTM, CDR2 ANQGSEA. V was cut by 4 bases and J by 6 bases, with 11 bases left in between. The CDR3 is 12 residues long.